Each of the 31 T cell receptor beta chains below was sequenced from the same sample in a study of T cells in localized non-small cell lung cancer. Produced via immunoSEQ multiplex PCR; TCRdb's table is partial and in-frame only. Among 60,000 to 85,000 clones listed, about nine tenths were seen once. This specimen consisted of peripheral blood, obtained before any cancer treatment. Receptors originate from a male donor aged 60 or over with stage III squamous cell lung carcinoma.

Regarding this clone: One junction end disagrees with the germline gene, perhaps due to a read error. This chain connects TRBV4-2 to TRBJ1-3; the D is unclear. This CDR3 comprises 12 residues. In germline, CDR1 is LGHNA, CDR2 YNFKEQ. CDR3 nucleotides: TGTGCCAGCAGCCCCCATGCGGGCACCGTATATTTT. It encodes CASSPHAGTVYF.

The rearrangement uses TRBV7-8 and TRBJ2-7; the match to TRBD2 covers 13 bases. This CDR3 has 17 residues. In germline, CDR1 is SGHVS, CDR2 FQNEAQ. V lost 1 base, J lost 1 base, and 4 bases stayed unmatched. As DNA, the CDR3 is TGTGCCAGCAGCTTAGTGACTAGCGGGGGGCTTTCCTACGAGCAGTACTTC. Translated: CASSLVTSGGLSYEQYF.

This chain connects TRBV7-2 to TRBJ2-5; D unclear. The CDR3 consists of 14 residues. The ends were cut back, 5 bases at V and 2 bases at J, with 12 bases in the middle. Germline loops: CDR1 SGHTA, CDR2 FQGNSA. CDR3 nucleotides: TGTGCCAGCAGCCCTGGGTCCGGGCAAGAGACCCAGTACTTC. Translated, it gives CASSPGSGQETQYF.

The chain is built from TRBV28 and TRBJ2-3; a possible D gene is TRBD2 (5 bases). Germline assignment: CDR1 MDHEN and CDR2 SYDVKM. Trimming shortened V by 7 bases and J by 5 bases, and 13 bases separated the two germline ends. CDR3 length: 13 residues. CDR3 nucleotide sequence: TGTGCCAGCACCCTCAGGAGCGGAGATACGCAGTATTTT. Translation gives CASTLRSGDTQYF.

The gene calls are TRBV2 and TRBJ1-5; D is undetermined. V was clipped by 10 bases and J by 3 bases, with 13 bases between them. The CDR3 contains 13 residues. Germline CDR1 SNHLY, CDR2 FYNNEI. CDR3 sequence: CATSTEINQPQHF. The CDR3 region has the DNA TGTGCCACCTCGACGGAAATCAATCAGCCCCAGCATTTT.

The V and J genes are TRBV28 and TRBJ1-1; 7 bases are shared with TRBD1. The CDR3 is 14 residues long. V lost 6 bases to trimming and J lost 5 bases; unmatched junction nucleotides: 9. CDR1 and CDR2 (germline): MDHEN, SYDVKM. Here the CDR3 reads CASSYLQGDTEAFF. In DNA form, the CDR3 reads TGTGCCAGCAGCTACCTTCAGGGGGATACTGAAGCTTTCTTT.

This clone was seen a handful of times. The chain couples TRBV6-6 to TRBJ1-1; D uncertain. Germline V gene lookup returns CDR1 MNHNY and CDR2 SVGAGI (reference sequence). The CDR3 runs 12 residues. V shed 6 bases and J shed 4 bases, with 9 bases lying between them. The DNA of the CDR3 is TGTGCCAGCAGCCCGGTCGGCACTGAAGCTTTCTTT. This translates into CASSPVGTEAFF.

This sequence joins TRBV7-2 and TRBJ1-5; D call uncertain. V was shortened by 4 bases and J by 6 bases, with 16 bases between the two germline ends. The CDR3 loop spans 15 amino acids. Germline CDR1 is SGHTA and CDR2 is FQGNSA. CDR3 in DNA: TGTGCCAGCAGCTCACCCGAAAGGAGCGCTCAGCCCCAGCATTTT. This translates into CASSSPERSAQPQHF.

The V call is TRBV5-4, the J call TRBJ2-7; 9 nucleotides align to TRBD1. Germline V lookup: CDR1 SGHNT, CDR2 YYREEE (reference sequence). The CDR3 totals 14 residues. V shed 5 bases and J 3 bases; nucleotides not matched to a gene: 6. The CDR3 DNA reads TGTGCCAGCAGGGCCGGGACAGGGAGCTACGAGCAGTACTTC. The encoded protein is CASRAGTGSYEQYF.

The gene calls are TRBV7-8 and TRBJ1-1; TRBD1 matches 9 bases. With V trimmed by 4 bases and J by 4 bases, 16 bases remained unmatched. The CDR3 has 18 amino acids. Per germline, CDR1 SGHVS and CDR2 FQNEAQ. This CDR3 is CASSYPGQGLGGVTEAFF. CDR3 bases: TGTGCCAGCAGCTACCCGGGACAGGGATTGGGAGGGGTCACTGAAGCTTTCTTT.

This clone occurred a few times. This sequence joins TRBV4-2 and TRBJ1-6, with unresolved D. CDR1 and CDR2 from the germline V gene are LGHNA and YNFKEQ. The CDR3 loop spans 13 amino acids. Deletions cut 1 base from V and 9 bases from J, with 7 bases between. The CDR3 DNA follows: TGTGCCAGCAGCCAAGCTCGCAGTTCACCCCTCCACTTT. Its protein product is CASSQARSSPLHF.

The CDR3 DNA reads TGTGCCAGTGAGCGGGGGGCCGGATACGAGCAGTACTTC. Its translation is CASERGAGYEQYF. The V call is TRBV7-2, the J call TRBJ2-7, with 9 bases matching TRBD2. V lost 9 bases to trimming and J lost 4 bases; unmatched junction nucleotides: 7. The germline V gene encodes CDR1 SGHTA and CDR2 FQGNSA. The CDR3 covers 13 residues.

V gene TRBV10-2 combines with J gene TRBJ2-7; D remains unclear. V lost 3 bases to trimming and J lost 2 bases, with 5 bases between them. This CDR3 region has 12 residues. CDR1 and CDR2 (germline): WSHSY, SAAADI. The CDR3 loop reads CASSDLTYEQYV. As DNA, the CDR3 is TGCGCCAGCAGTGACCTAACCTACGAGCAGTACGTC.

Points on this clone: In the same sample, other DNA sequences code for this CDR3. The chain is built from TRBV11-3 and TRBJ2-3; the D gene is possibly TRBD2 (5 bases). With 1 base removed from V and 3 bases from J, the gap between germline ends came to 8 bases. Germline assignment: CDR1 SGHNT and CDR2 YENEEA. The CDR3 is 14 residues long. The CDR3 coding sequence is TGTGCCAGCAGCTTAGGCCGGGGAACAGATACGCAGTATTTT. It is translated as CASSLGRGTDTQYF.

This sequence joins TRBV5-1 and TRBJ2-5; D is unresolved. CDR1 and CDR2 from the germline V gene are SGHRS and YFSETQ. Trimming removed 5 bases at V and 5 bases at J, with 13 bases between. This CDR3 contains 13 residues. In DNA form, the CDR3 reads TGCGCCAGCAGGGCGACACCCAAGGAGACCCAGTACTTC. Amino acids: CASRATPKETQYF.

V gene TRBV6-1 combines with J gene TRBJ1-5, with TRBD1 matching over 9 bases. Germline V gene sequence: CDR1 MNHNS, CDR2 SASEGT. J was trimmed by 7 bases and V by 2 bases; bases with no gene match: 9. This CDR3 is 16 amino acids long. The CDR3 bases are TGTGCCAGCAGTGAACTGGGGACAGGGTTCTTCCAGCCCCAGCATTTT. Protein sequence: CASSELGTGFFQPQHF.

This chain links TRBV5-6 with TRBJ2-6, with D unclear. This CDR3 comprises 17 residues. Germline-derived CDR1 and CDR2 are SGHDT and YYEEEE. The V end was cut by 0 bases, the J end by 4 bases, with 14 bases between. The CDR3 spells CASSLGGVGSGANVLTF. The CDR3 region has the DNA TGTGCCAGCAGCTTGGGAGGCGTGGGGTCCGGGGCCAACGTCCTGACTTTC. Full variable domain (outside the CDR3, taken from reference TRBV5-6 and TRBJ2-6): DAGVTQSPTHLIKTRGQQVTLRCSPKSGHDTVSWYQQALGQGPQFIFQYYEEEERQRGNFPDRFSGHQFPNYSSELNVNALLLGDSALYLCASSLGGVGSGANVLTFGAGSRLTVL.

The table lists this clone with a few counts. The genes are TRBV5-6 and TRBJ2-2; D perhaps matches TRBD1 (5 bases). Germline values: CDR1 SGHDT, CDR2 YYEEEE. Trimming took 0 bases from V and 4 from J, leaving 16 bases between them. The CDR3 is 17 residues long. DNA for the CDR3: TGTGCCAGCAGCTTGGTGGTTGTAGGGGCGAGCACCGGGGAGCTGTTTTTT. Translation gives CASSLVVVGASTGELFF.

The rearrangement links TRBV28 to TRBJ2-7; 10 bases agree with TRBD1. The trim removed 3 bases at V and 6 bases at J, leaving 5 bases unmatched. Germline V gene sequence: CDR1 MDHEN, CDR2 SYDVKM. The length of the CDR3 is 14 residues. The DNA for the CDR3 is TGTGCCAGCAGTTTGGGGACAGGGGTCCGCGAGCAGTACGTC. The encoded protein is CASSLGTGVREQYV.

The J gene is TRBJ1-1, the V gene TRBV5-1; no reliable D call. The ends were cut back, 0 bases at V and 1 base at J, with 7 bases in the middle. The CDR3 loop spans 14 amino acids. The germline V gene has CDR1 SGHRS and CDR2 YFSETQ. The CDR3 spells CASSLVFENTEAFF. CDR3 nucleotides: TGCGCCAGCAGCTTGGTATTTGAGAACACTGAAGCTTTCTTT.

The rearrangement uses TRBV6-5 and TRBJ2-1, with a possible D match to TRBD2 (5 bases). The CDR3 has 13 residues. Trimming cost V 5 bases and J 10 bases, with 15 bases left between them. The germline V gene has CDR1 MNHEY and CDR2 SVGAGI. The CDR3 sequence: CASSPRLGGEQFF. Here the CDR3 DNA reads TGTGCCAGCAGTCCGAGACTGGGCGGGGAGCAGTTCTTC.

The chain is built from TRBV7-9 and TRBJ2-1; D gene uncertain. The germline V gene encodes CDR1 SEHNR and CDR2 FQNEAQ (reference sequence). The CDR3 is 13 residues long. V dropped 1 base and J dropped 11 bases, with 12 bases sitting between them. CDR3 region: CASSLVEVGKQFF. CDR3 nucleotides: TGTGCCAGCAGCTTAGTAGAGGTGGGGAAGCAGTTCTTC.

The gene calls are TRBV6-1 and TRBJ2-3; weak D call: TRBD2 (5 bases). The V gene's germline CDR1 is MNHNS and CDR2 SASEGT. This CDR3 is built from 15 residues. Trimming left V 4 bases short and J 1 base short, with 12 bases between. CDR3 DNA: TGTGCCAGCAGTGGGACTCGTCTCGGCACAGATACGCAGTATTTT. It codes for CASSGTRLGTDTQYF.

The gene calls are TRBV2 and TRBJ2-1; 10 bases are a match to TRBD2. The CDR3 is 17 residues long. Trimming removed 4 bases from V and 1 base from J; junction bases left unmatched: 7. CDR1 and CDR2 from the germline V gene are SNHLY and FYNNEI. This CDR3 reads CASSAQLAGGSYNEQFF. The CDR3 DNA is TGTGCCAGCAGTGCTCAATTAGCGGGGGGTTCCTACAATGAGCAGTTCTTC.

The rearrangement joins TRBV11-2 to TRBJ1-1; tentative D call: TRBD1 (5 bases). Germline V gives CDR1 SGHAT, CDR2 FQNNGV. V lost 1 base to trimming and J lost 4 bases, with 10 bases between them. CDR3 length equals 14 residues. The CDR3, as DNA: TGTGCCAGCAGCTTAGCCTCGACAGTCACTGAAGCTTTCTTT. It translates to CASSLASTVTEAFF.

The V and J genes are TRBV28 and TRBJ2-2; 11 bases align to TRBD1. V lost 5 bases, J lost 4 bases, and 12 bases stayed unmatched. This CDR3 is built from 18 residues. CDR1 and CDR2 from the germline V gene are MDHEN and SYDVKM. CDR3 protein: CASSLRTGGLMGTGELFF. The CDR3 nucleotides are TGTGCCAGCAGTCTTAGGACAGGGGGCTTGATGGGCACCGGGGAGCTGTTTTTT.

This rearrangement joins TRBV25-1 to TRBJ2-2; perhaps TRBD2 as D (7 bases). Per germline, CDR1 MGHDK and CDR2 SYGVNS. Trimming took off 3 bases at V and 6 bases at J, with 11 bases between the two ends. The CDR3 extends over 14 amino acids. The CDR3 region is CASSEAGASGELFF. The CDR3 DNA sequence: TGTGCCAGCAGTGAGGCGGGGGCCTCCGGGGAGCTGTTTTTT.

The gene calls are TRBV6-1 and TRBJ1-4; 8 nucleotides match TRBD1. The CDR3 loop spans 15 amino acids. V shed 5 bases, J shed 8 bases, and the junction held 10 bases outside the gene matches. Germline V lookup: CDR1 MNHNS, CDR2 SASEGT. DNA of the CDR3: TGTGCCAGCAGTCTACAGGGGGAGTTTTGGGAAAAACTGTTTTTT. This gives the protein CASSLQGEFWEKLFF.

V usage is TRBV6-6 and J usage is TRBJ2-7, with D perhaps being TRBD1 or TRBD2 (5 bases each). The CDR3 spans 14 residues. V shed 2 bases and J shed 0 bases, with 8 bases lying between them. CDR1 is MNHNY, CDR2 SVGAGI, per germline (reference sequence). CDR3 sequence: CASSYEGRSYEQYF. The CDR3 DNA sequence: TGTGCCAGCAGTTACGAGGGGCGCTCCTACGAGCAGTACTTC.

This chain connects TRBV30 to TRBJ1-1, with D hard to call. V gave up 2 bases and J gave up 8 bases, with 9 bases separating them. The CDR3 extends over 11 amino acids. Germline V gene lookup returns CDR1 GTSNPN and CDR2 SVGIG (reference sequence). The CDR3: CAWSLAGEAFF. The CDR3 nucleotides are TGTGCCTGGAGTTTGGCAGGAGAAGCTTTCTTT. Based on the CDR3 plus reference TRBV30 and TRBJ1-1, the full variable domain is SQTIHQWPATLVQPVGSPLSLECTVEGTSNPNLYWYRQAAGRGLQLLFYSVGIGQISSEVPQNLSASRPQDRQFILSSKKLLLSDSGFYLCAWSLAGEAFFGQGTRLTVV.

This clone was seen repeatedly, ten times or more. The chain combines TRBV19 with TRBJ1-2, with unresolved D. The germline gives CDR1 LNHDA, CDR2 SQIVND (reference sequence). V lost 5 bases, J lost 3 bases, and 10 bases lay in between. The CDR3 runs to 13 residues. The CDR3 nucleotides are TGTGCCAGTAGTCACCTTAGGGACTATGGCTACACCTTC. It codes for CASSHLRDYGYTF.